This T cell receptor beta chain appears in the sequencing data of a study of beta chain features in type 1 diabetes. V dropped 2 bases and J dropped 3 bases, with 7 bases sitting between them. Germline V gives CDR1 ENHRY, CDR2 SYGVKD. CDR3 length: 13 residues. This clone was picked up a small number of times. Staining for CD45RO/CCR7/CD25/CD127/CD95/CD27 allowed sorting of CD4+ naive, central memory, regulatory and stem cell-like memory cells. Each population that was sorted was more than 95% pure. Isolated RNA was reverse transcribed in full, so expressed TCRB transcripts were sequenced. Naive, central memory and regulatory T cell samples averaged about 3.57 million reads. Using immunoSEQ multiplex PCR, the repertoire was profiled, and TCRdb retains in-frame clones only, with some absent. This sample has hundreds of thousands of clones, with over 8.5% found just once.

The clonotype originates from a woman aged 18-29 years in good health. The chain links TRBV10-3 to TRBJ1-1, with D unresolved. The sample taken for sequencing was naive CD4+ T cells from blood. The CDR3, as DNA: TGTGCCATCAGTGAGGGCGGATACACTGAAGCTTTCTTT. This translates into CAISEGGYTEAFF.